This T cell receptor (beta chain) was identified during a study of cytomegalovirus exposure and HLA in healthy donors. This clone appeared once. The V and J ends lost 6 bases and 2 bases, in that order; junction bases with no gene match: 7. Germline CDR1 and CDR2: MNHEY and SVGAGI. The CDR3 is made up of 14 amino acids. The PCR used 60 Vbeta and 13 Jbeta primers. This table comes from immunoSEQ multiplex PCR, and its TCRdb copy is limited to in-frame clones, with some not included. The table has 110,000 or so clones, around 77% seen once. This receptor was obtained from a woman aged 30 to 39 in good health and CMV-seropositive. This chain uses TRBV6-5 with TRBJ2-7; 7 nucleotides match TRBD2. Sequencing was carried out using PBMCs. DNA for the CDR3: TGTGCCAGCAGAATGACTAGCCCGACCTACGAGCAGTACTTC. It yields the protein CASRMTSPTYEQYF.